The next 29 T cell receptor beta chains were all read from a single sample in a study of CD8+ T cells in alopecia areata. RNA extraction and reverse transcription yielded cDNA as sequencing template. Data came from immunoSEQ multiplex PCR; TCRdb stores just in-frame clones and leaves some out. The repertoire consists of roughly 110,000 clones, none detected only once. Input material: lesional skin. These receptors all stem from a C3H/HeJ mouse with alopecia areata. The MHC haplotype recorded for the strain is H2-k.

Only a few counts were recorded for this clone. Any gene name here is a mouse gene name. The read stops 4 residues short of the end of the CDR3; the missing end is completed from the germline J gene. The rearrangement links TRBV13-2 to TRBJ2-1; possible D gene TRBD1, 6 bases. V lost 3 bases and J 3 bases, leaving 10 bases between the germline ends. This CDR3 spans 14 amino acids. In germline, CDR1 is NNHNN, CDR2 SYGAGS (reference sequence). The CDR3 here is CASGAPDSYAEQFF. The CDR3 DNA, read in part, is TGTGCCAGCGGTGCCCCGGACAGCTATGCT.

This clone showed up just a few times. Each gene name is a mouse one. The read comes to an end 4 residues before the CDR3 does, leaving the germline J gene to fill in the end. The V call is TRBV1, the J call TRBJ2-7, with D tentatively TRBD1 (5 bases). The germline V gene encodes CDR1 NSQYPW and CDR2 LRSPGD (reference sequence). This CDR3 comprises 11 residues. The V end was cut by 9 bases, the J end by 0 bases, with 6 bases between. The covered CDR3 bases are TGCACCTGTGACAGCTCCTAT. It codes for CTCDSSY. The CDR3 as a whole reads CTCDSSYEQYF.

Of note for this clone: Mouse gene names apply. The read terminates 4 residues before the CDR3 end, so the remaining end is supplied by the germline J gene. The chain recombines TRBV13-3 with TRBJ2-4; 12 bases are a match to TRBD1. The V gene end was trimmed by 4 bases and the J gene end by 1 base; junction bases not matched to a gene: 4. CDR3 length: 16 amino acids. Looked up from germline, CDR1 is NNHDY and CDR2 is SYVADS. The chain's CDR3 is CASSIGTGGGQNTLYF. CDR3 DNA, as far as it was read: TGTGCCAGCAGTATTGGGACAGGGGGCGGTCAAAAC. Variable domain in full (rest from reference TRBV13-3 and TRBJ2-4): EAAVTQSPRSKVAVTGGKVTLSCHQTNNHDYMYWYRQDTGHGLRLIHYSYVADSTEKGDIPDGYKASRPSQENFSLILELASLSQTAVYFCASSIGTGGGQNTLYFGAGTRLSVL.

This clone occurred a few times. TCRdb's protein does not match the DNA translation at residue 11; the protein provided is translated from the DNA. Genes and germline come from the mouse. The CDR3 reads CASSLQEGGNTLYF. The CDR3 bases that were read are TGTGCCAGCAGCCTCCAGGAAGGTGGAAATACG. V usage is TRBV5 and J usage is TRBJ1-3; D unclear. The missing CDR3 end, 3 residues past where the read stops, is filled in from the germline J gene. Trimming left V 4 bases short and J 3 bases short, with 10 bases between. The germline V gene has CDR1 LGHNA and CDR2 YNLKQL (reference sequence). This CDR3 has 14 amino acids.

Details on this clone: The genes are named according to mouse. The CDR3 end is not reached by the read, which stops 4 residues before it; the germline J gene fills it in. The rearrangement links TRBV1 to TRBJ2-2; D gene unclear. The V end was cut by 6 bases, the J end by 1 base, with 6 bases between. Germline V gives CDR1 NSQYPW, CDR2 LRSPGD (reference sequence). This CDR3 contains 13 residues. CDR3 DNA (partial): TGCACCTGCAGAGACATAAACACCGGG. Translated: CTCRDINTG. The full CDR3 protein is CTCRDINTGQLYF.

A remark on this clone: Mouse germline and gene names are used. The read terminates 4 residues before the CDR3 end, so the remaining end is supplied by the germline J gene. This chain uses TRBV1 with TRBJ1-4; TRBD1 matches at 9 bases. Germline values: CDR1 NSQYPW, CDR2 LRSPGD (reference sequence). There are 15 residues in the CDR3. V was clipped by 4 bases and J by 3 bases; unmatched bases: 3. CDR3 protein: CTCSDRGPANERLFF. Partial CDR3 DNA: TGCACCTGCAGTGACAGGGGGCCGGCCAACGAA.

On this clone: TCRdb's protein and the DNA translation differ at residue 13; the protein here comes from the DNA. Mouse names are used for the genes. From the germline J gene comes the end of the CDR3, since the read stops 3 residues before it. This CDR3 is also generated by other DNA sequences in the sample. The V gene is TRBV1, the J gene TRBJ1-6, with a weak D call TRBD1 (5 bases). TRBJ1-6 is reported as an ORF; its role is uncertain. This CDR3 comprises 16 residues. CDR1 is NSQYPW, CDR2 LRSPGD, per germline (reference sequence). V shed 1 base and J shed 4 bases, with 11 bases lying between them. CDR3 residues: CTCSAVGQGYNSPLYF. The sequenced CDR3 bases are TGCACCTGCAGTGCAGTAGGTCAGGGTTATAATTCGCCC.

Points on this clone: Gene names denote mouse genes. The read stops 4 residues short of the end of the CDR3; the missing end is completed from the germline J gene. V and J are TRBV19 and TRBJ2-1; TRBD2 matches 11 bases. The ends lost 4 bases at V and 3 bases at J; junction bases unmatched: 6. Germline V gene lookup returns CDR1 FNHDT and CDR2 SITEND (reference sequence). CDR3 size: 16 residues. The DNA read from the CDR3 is TGTGCCAGCAGTGTCCGACTGGGGGGGGCCTATGCT. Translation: CASSVRLGGAYA. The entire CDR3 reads CASSVRLGGAYAEQFF.

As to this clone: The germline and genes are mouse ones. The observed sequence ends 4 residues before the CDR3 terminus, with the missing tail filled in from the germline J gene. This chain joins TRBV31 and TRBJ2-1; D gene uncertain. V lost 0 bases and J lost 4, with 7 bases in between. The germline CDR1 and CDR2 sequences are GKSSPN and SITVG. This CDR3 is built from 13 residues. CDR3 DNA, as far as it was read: TGTGCCTGGAGTCTAGCACAGTATGCT. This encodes CAWSLAQYA. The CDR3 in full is CAWSLAQYAEQFF.

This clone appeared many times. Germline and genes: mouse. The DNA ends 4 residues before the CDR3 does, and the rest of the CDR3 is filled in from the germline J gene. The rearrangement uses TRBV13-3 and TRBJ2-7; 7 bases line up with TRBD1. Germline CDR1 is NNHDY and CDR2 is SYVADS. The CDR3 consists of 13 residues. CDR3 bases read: TGTGCCAGCAGTACGGGACAGATATAT. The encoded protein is CASSTGQIY. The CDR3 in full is CASSTGQIYEQYF.

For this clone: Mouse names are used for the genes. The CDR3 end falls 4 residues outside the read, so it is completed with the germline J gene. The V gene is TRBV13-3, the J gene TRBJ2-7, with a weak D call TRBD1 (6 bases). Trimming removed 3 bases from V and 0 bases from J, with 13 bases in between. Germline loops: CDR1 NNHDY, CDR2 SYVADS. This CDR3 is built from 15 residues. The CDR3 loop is CASSGNREFSYEQYF. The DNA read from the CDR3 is TGTGCCAGCAGTGGGAACAGGGAGTTCTCCTAT.

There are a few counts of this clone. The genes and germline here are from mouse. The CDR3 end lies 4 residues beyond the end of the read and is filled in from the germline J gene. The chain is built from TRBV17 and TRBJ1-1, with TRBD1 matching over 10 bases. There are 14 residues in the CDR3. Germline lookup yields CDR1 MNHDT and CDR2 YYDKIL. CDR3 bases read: TGTGCTAGCAGTAGAGATCGGACAGGGGGA. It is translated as CASSRDRTGG. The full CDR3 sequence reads CASSRDRTGGEVFF.

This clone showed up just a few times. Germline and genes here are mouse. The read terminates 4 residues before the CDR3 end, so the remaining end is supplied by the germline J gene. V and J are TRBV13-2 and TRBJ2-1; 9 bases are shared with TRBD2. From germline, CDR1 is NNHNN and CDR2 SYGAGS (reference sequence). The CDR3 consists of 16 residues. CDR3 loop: CASGDAVPGGEAEQFF. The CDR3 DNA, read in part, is TGTGCCAGCGGTGATGCAGTCCCTGGGGGGGAGGCT.

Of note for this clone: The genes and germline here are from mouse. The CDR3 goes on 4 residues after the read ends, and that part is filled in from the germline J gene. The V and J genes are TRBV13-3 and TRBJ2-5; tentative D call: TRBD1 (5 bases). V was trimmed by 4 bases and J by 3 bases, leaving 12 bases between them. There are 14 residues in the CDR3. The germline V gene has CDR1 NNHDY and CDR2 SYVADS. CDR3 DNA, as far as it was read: TGTGCCAGCAGTCCTGCCAGGGAACAAGAC. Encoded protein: CASSPAREQD. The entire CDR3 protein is CASSPAREQDTQYF.

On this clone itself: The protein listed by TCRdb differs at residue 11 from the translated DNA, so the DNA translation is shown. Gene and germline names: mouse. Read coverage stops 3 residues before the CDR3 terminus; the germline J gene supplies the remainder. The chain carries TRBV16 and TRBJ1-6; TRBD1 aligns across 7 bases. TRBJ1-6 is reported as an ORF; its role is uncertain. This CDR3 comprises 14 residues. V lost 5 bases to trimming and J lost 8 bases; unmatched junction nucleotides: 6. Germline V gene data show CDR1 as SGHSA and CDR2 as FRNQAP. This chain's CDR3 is CASSRQGIDSPLYF. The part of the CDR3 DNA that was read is TGTGCAAGCAGCCGACAGGGCATTGATTCGCCC.

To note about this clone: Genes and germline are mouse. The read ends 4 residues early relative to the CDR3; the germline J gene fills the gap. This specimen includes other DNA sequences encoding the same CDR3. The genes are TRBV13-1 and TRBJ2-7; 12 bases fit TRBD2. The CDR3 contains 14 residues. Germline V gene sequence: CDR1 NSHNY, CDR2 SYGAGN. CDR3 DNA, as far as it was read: TGTGCCAGCACCCTGGACTGGGGGGGGTAT. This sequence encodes CASTLDWGGY. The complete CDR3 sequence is CASTLDWGGYEQYF.

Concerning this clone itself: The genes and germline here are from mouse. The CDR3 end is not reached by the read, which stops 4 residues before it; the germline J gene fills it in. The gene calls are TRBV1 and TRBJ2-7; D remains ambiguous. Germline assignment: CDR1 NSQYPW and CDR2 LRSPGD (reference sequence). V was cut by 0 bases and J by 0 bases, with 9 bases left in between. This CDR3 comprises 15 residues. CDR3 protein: CTCSADHSYSYEQYF. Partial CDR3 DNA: TGCACCTGCAGTGCAGATCACTCTTACTCCTAT.

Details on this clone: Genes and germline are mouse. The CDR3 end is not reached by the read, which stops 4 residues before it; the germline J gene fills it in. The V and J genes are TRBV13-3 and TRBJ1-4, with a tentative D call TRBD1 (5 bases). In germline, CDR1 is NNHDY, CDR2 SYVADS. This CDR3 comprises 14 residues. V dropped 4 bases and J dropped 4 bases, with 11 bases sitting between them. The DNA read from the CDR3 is TGTGCCAGCAGTCGCCGGGGGGGCAACGAA. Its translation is CASSRRGGNE. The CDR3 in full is CASSRRGGNERLFF.

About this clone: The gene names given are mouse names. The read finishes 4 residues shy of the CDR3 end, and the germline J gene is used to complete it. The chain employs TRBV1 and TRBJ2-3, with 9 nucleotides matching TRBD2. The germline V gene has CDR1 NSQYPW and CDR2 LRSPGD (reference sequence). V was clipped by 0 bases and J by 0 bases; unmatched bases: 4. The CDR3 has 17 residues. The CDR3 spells CTCSAEGLGASAETLYF. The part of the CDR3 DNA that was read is TGCACCTGCAGTGCAGAGGGACTGGGAGCTAGTGCAGAA.

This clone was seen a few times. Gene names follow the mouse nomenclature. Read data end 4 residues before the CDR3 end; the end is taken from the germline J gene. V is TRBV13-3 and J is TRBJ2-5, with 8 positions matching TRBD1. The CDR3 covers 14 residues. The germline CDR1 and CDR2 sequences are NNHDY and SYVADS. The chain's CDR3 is CASSRQGAVDTQYF. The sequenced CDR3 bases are TGTGCCAGCAGTAGGCAGGGGGCCGTGGAC.

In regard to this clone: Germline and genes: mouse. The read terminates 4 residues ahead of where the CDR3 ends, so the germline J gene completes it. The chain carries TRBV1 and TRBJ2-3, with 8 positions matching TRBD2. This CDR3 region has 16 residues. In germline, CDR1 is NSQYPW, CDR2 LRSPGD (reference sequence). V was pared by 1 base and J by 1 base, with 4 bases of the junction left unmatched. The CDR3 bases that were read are TGCACCTGCAGTGCAGTACTGGGGGAAGGTGCAGAA. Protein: CTCSAVLGEGAE. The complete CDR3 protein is CTCSAVLGEGAETLYF.

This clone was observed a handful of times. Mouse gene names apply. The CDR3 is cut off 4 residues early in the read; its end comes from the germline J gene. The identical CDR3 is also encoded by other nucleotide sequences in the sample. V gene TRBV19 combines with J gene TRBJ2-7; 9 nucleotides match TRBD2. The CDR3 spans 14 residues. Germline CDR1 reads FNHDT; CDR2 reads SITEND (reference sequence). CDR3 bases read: TGTGCCAGCAGTATTGCTGGGGGGGATTAT. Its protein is CASSIAGGDY. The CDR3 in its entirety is CASSIAGGDYEQYF.

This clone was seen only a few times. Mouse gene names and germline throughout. CDR3 loop: CASSIRTGSSDYTF. CDR3 bases read: TGTGCCAGCAGTATACGTACAGGATCCTCC. The V call is TRBV19, the J call TRBJ1-2, with TRBD1 as a possible D gene (5 bases). The read falls 4 residues short of the CDR3 end, and the missing part is taken from the germline J gene. The CDR3 is 14 amino acids. V was trimmed by 1 base and J by 4 bases, leaving 11 bases between them. Per germline, CDR1 FNHDT and CDR2 SITEND (reference sequence).

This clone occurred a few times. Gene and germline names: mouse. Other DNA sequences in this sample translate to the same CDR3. The CDR3 is CASTGGAQGAETLYF. The CDR3 bases that were read are TGTGCCAGTACTGGGGGGGCGCAGGGTGCAGAA. V gene TRBV19 combines with J gene TRBJ2-3; 11 bases align to TRBD2. The read comes to an end 4 residues before the CDR3 does, leaving the germline J gene to fill in the end. CDR3 length equals 15 residues. The germline gives CDR1 FNHDT, CDR2 SITEND (reference sequence). V was clipped by 8 bases and J by 1 base; unmatched bases: 6.

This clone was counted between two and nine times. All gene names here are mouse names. The CDR3 sequence: CASTGRGTEVFF. CDR3 DNA (partial): TGTGCCAGCACTGGCAGGGGCACA. This sequence joins TRBV13-3 and TRBJ1-1; weak D call: TRBD1 (6 bases). The read falls 4 residues short of the CDR3 end, and the missing part is taken from the germline J gene. This CDR3 spans 12 amino acids. Trimming removed 6 bases at V and 4 bases at J, with 10 bases between. The germline gives CDR1 NNHDY, CDR2 SYVADS.

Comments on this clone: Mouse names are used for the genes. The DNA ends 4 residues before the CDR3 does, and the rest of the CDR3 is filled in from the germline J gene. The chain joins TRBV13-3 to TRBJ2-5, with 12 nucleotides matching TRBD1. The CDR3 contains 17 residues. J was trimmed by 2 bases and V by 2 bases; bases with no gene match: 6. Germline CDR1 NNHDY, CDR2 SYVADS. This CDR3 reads CASSDRDRGPFQDTQYF. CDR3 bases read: TGTGCCAGCAGTGACCGGGACAGGGGGCCTTTCCAAGAC.

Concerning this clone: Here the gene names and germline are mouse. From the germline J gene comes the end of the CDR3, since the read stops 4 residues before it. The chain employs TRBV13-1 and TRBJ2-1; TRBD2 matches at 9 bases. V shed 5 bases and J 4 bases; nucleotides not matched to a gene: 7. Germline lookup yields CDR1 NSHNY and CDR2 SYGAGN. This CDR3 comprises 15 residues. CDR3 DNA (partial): TGTGCCAGCAGGGAAATCGACTGGGGGTATGCT. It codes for CASREIDWGYA. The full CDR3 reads CASREIDWGYAEQFF.

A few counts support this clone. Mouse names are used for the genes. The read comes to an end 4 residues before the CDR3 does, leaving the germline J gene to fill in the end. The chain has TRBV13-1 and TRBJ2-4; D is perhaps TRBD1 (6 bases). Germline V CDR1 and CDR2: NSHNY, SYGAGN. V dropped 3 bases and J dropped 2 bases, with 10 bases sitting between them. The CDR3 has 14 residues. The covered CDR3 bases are TGTGCCAGCAGTGCGGGACAACATCAAAAC. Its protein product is CASSAGQHQN. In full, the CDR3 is CASSAGQHQNTLYF.

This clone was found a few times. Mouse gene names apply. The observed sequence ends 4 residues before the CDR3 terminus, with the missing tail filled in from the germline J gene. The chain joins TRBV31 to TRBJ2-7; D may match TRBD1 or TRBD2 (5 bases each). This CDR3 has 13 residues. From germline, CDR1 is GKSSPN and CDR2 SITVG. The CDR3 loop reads CAWSLGVRDEQYF. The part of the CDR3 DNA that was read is TGTGCCTGGAGTCTGGGGGTCAGGGAT. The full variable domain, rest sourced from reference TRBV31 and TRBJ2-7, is AQTIHQWPVAEIKAVGSPLSLGCTIKGKSSPNLYWYWQATGGTLQQLFYSITVGQVESVVQLNLSASRPKDDQFILSTEKLLLSHSGFYLCAWSLGVRDEQYFGPGTRLTVL.